One sample yielded the 31 T cell receptor beta chains listed below, sequenced in a study of T cell responses to AZD1222 COVID-19 vaccine (dated by TCRdb to the early 2020s). This specimen's time point label, interpreted: about 28 days (+/-7) after the second vaccine dose. Preparation of the library involved the immunoSEQ multiplex PCR assay. In TCRdb, the immuneACCESS table is reduced to in-frame sequences with V and J assigned. These tables do not hold every clone; where another copy was compared, an unresolved V gene accounts for under half, and the others remain unexplained. This sample gives 88,000 or so clones in total; roughly 89% of them show up just once. Clones ranked in the top ten supply around 5% of the sample. The material sequenced was peripheral blood, taken 28 days after the second AZD1222 dose. Receptors originate from an adult who received the AZD1222 COVID-19 vaccine.

This clone appeared a single time. The chain links TRBV5-8 to TRBJ2-7, with 8 bases aligning to TRBD2. The CDR3 is 15 amino acids. Germline V gene lookup returns CDR1 SGHTS and CDR2 YDEGEE. The junction had 11 bases not matched to a gene; V was cut back by 7 bases and J by 2 bases. CDR3: CASRGGVGTAYEQYF. In DNA form, the CDR3 reads TGTGCCAGCCGGGGGGGAGTCGGTACGGCCTACGAGCAGTACTTC.

This clone has only one observation. This chain's CDR3 is CASSGGQDTEAFF. The CDR3, as DNA: TGTGCCAGCTCAGGGGGACAGGACACTGAAGCTTTCTTT. The V and J genes are TRBV18 and TRBJ1-1; 8 nucleotides match TRBD1. The CDR3 spans 13 residues. Germline CDR1 reads KGHSH; CDR2 reads LQKENI. Trimming removed 5 bases from V and 3 bases from J; junction bases left unmatched: 2.

This clone was observed a handful of times. The rearrangement uses TRBV29-1 and TRBJ1-1; TRBD1 might be the D (5 bases). Germline CDR1 SQVTM, CDR2 ANQGSEA. Trimming shortened V by 4 bases and J by 1 base, and 13 bases separated the two germline ends. CDR3 length: 14 residues. CDR3 DNA sequence: TGCAGCGTTGCAGGGAACAACGCGAACACTGAAGCTTTCTTT. It is translated as CSVAGNNANTEAFF.

This chain connects TRBV9 to TRBJ1-1; maybe TRBD1 (5 bases). The V end was cut by 4 bases, the J end by 8 bases, with 21 bases between. CDR3 size: 15 residues. Per the germline V gene, CDR1 is SGDLS and CDR2 is YYNGEE. The CDR3 DNA is TGTGCCAGCAGCCCCGGGGGGGGAGGGTTGTTGGAAGCTTTCTTT. This gives the protein CASSPGGGGLLEAFF. The whole variable domain, remainder taken from reference TRBV9 and TRBJ1-1, is DSGVTQTPKHLITATGQRVTLRCSPRSGDLSVYWYQQSLDQGLQFLIQYYNGEERAKGNILERFSAQQFPDLHSELNLSSLELGDSALYFCASSPGGGGLLEAFFGQGTRLTVV.

This chain links TRBV19 with TRBJ2-4; a weak D match, TRBD2 (6 bases). Trimming took off 7 bases at V and 0 bases at J, with 13 bases between the two ends. The germline V gene has CDR1 LNHDA and CDR2 SQIVND (reference sequence). The CDR3 has 15 amino acids. The CDR3 DNA reads as TGTGCCAGTACACAGGCGGGGCTAGCCAAAAACATTCAGTACTTC. It translates to CASTQAGLAKNIQYF.

The V call is TRBV6-6, the J call TRBJ2-1; a weak D match, TRBD2 (6 bases). The germline gives CDR1 MNHNY, CDR2 SVGAGI (reference sequence). The CDR3 length is 15 residues. The V and J ends lost 4 bases and 7 bases respectively, with 17 bases between them. This CDR3 reads CASSSPGVLGNEQFF. The CDR3 DNA is TGTGCCAGCAGTTCTCCGGGGGTCTTGGGGAATGAGCAGTTCTTC.

This clone was found once. The chain is built from TRBV3-1 (or the pseudogene TRBV3-2) and TRBJ2-5, with 10 bases lining up with TRBD2. Trimming took 2 bases from V and 5 from J; bases not matched to a gene: 11. CDR1 is LGHDT, CDR2 YNNKEL, per germline (reference sequence). The CDR3 length is 17 residues. This chain's CDR3 is CASSQSLSGGAGETQYF. The CDR3, as DNA: TGTGCCAGCAGCCAATCCTTGAGCGGGGGGGCAGGGGAGACCCAGTACTTC.

This chain joins TRBV19 and TRBJ1-5; D might be TRBD1 (5 bases). Germline assignment: CDR1 LNHDA and CDR2 SQIVND (reference sequence). The CDR3 loop spans 13 amino acids. V gave up 4 bases and J gave up 3 bases, with 7 bases separating them. This CDR3 is CASSTRVNQPQHF. DNA for the CDR3: TGTGCCAGTAGTACCAGGGTCAATCAGCCCCAGCATTTT.

This chain connects TRBV2 to TRBJ2-3, with 7 bases fitting TRBD2. The trim removed 0 bases at V and 6 bases at J, leaving 9 bases unmatched. The CDR3 length is 16 residues. Germline values: CDR1 SNHLY, CDR2 FYNNEI. The CDR3 sequence: CASSEALGGGKDTQYF. In DNA form, the CDR3 reads TGTGCCAGCAGTGAAGCGCTTGGGGGGGGAAAGGATACGCAGTATTTT.

CDR3 loop: CASSKRQKRKLFF. The DNA of the CDR3 is TGTGCCAGCAGCAAACGACAGAAGAGAAAACTGTTTTTT. The chain combines TRBV5-6 with TRBJ1-4; possible D gene TRBD1, 5 bases. This CDR3 comprises 13 residues. Germline V CDR1 and CDR2: SGHDT, YYEEEE. Between the trimmed V and J ends, which lost 4 bases and 10 bases, there was a span of 14 bases.

The chain combines TRBV5-5 with TRBJ1-6, with no clear D. Between the trimmed V and J ends, which lost 4 bases and 10 bases, there was a span of 18 bases. This CDR3 is 15 amino acids long. The germline V gene encodes CDR1 SGHKS and CDR2 YYEKEE (reference sequence). CDR3 nucleotide sequence: TGTGCCAGCAGCAGTGTCCGGACCGAGAAGTCACCCCTCCACTTT. Translated: CASSSVRTEKSPLHF.

This sequence joins TRBV19 and TRBJ1-6; 8 positions agree with TRBD1. The CDR3 is 15 amino acids. The germline V gene encodes CDR1 LNHDA and CDR2 SQIVND (reference sequence). Unmatched junction bases numbered 8, after V lost 4 bases and J lost 9 bases. The chain's CDR3 is CASSTRQGRTSPLHF. The CDR3 DNA reads as TGTGCCAGTAGTACCAGACAGGGGAGGACTTCACCCCTCCACTTT.

The V call is TRBV2, the J call TRBJ2-3, with 8 positions matching TRBD2. This CDR3 has 15 residues. V lost 6 bases and J lost 0; bases outside the gene matches: 5. Germline-derived CDR1 and CDR2 are SNHLY and FYNNEI. CDR3 loop: CASRRTSLSTDTQYF. Written as DNA, the CDR3 is TGTGCCAGCAGGAGGACTAGCCTAAGCACAGATACGCAGTATTTT.

The chain carries TRBV5-4 and TRBJ1-2, with no clear D. The CDR3 runs 15 residues. V lost 6 bases to trimming and J lost 8 bases, with 23 bases between them. The germline gives CDR1 SGHNT, CDR2 YYREEE (reference sequence). CDR3 sequence: CASKTAAWGVAGYTF. For the CDR3, the DNA is TGTGCCAGCAAAACAGCAGCTTGGGGTGTAGCGGGCTACACCTTC.

On this clone itself: In the same sample, other DNA sequences code for this CDR3. The V and J genes are TRBV18 and TRBJ1-2; 8 nucleotides match TRBD1. J was trimmed by 3 bases and V by 4 bases; bases with no gene match: 1. The CDR3 covers 13 residues. Germline V gene data show CDR1 as KGHSH and CDR2 as LQKENI. In DNA form, the CDR3 reads TGTGCCAGCTCACAGGACAGGGACTATGGCTACACCTTC. Protein sequence: CASSQDRDYGYTF.

This clone was detected only once. The V call is TRBV5-4, the J call TRBJ1-4, with TRBD1 identical over 8 bases. This CDR3 has 13 residues. The V segment lost 4 bases and the J segment 10 bases; nucleotides outside the gene matches: 6. The germline gives CDR1 SGHNT, CDR2 YYREEE (reference sequence). The CDR3 here is CASSIDRGRKLFF. CDR3 in DNA: TGTGCCAGCAGCATAGACAGGGGCAGAAAACTGTTTTTT.

The V gene is TRBV5-5, the J gene TRBJ1-1; D not resolved. The CDR3 covers 13 residues. The germline gives CDR1 SGHKS, CDR2 YYEKEE (reference sequence). V was shortened by 1 base and J by 2 bases, with 6 bases between the two germline ends. The CDR3 spells CASSLTVNTEAFF. The CDR3, as DNA: TGTGCCAGCAGCTTGACAGTAAACACTGAAGCTTTCTTT. Full variable domain (remainder filled in from reference TRBV5-5 and TRBJ1-1): DAGVTQSPTHLIKTRGQQVTLRCSPISGHKSVSWYQQVLGQGPQFIFQYYEKEERGRGNFPDRFSARQFPNYSSELNVNALLLGDSALYLCASSLTVNTEAFFGQGTRLTVV.

The CDR3 spells CASSVGTGNYGYTF. Written as DNA, the CDR3 is TGTGCCAGTAGTGTCGGGACAGGGAACTATGGCTACACCTTC. This chain uses TRBV19 with TRBJ1-2; 9 nucleotides line up with TRBD1. From germline, CDR1 is LNHDA and CDR2 SQIVND (reference sequence). This CDR3 contains 14 residues. Germline trimming cut 5 bases from V and 2 bases from J; bases unmatched to any gene: 3.

V gene TRBV5-4 combines with J gene TRBJ2-7; TRBD1 is a possible D gene (5 bases). The V gene's germline CDR1 is SGHNT and CDR2 YYREEE (reference sequence). CDR3 length: 14 amino acids. V was clipped by 0 bases and J by 5 bases, with 12 bases between them. This CDR3 reads CASSLGAGFDEQYF. CDR3 in DNA: TGTGCCAGCAGCTTGGGTGCAGGGTTTGACGAGCAGTACTTC.

The V and J genes are TRBV28 and TRBJ1-1; perhaps TRBD1 as D (6 bases). The CDR3 is 14 residues long. The germline CDR1 and CDR2 sequences are MDHEN and SYDVKM. Trimming pared 2 bases from V and 5 bases from J, leaving 12 bases between. In DNA form, the CDR3 reads TGTGCCAGCAGTTTAATCAGGGGCGGGACTGAAGCTTTCTTT. Encoded protein: CASSLIRGGTEAFF. Complete variable domain (other parts from reference TRBV28 and TRBJ1-1): DVKVTQSSRYLVKRTGEKVFLECVQDMDHENMFWYRQDPGLGLRLIYFSYDVKMKEKGDIPEGYSVSREKKERFSLILESASTNQTSMYLCASSLIRGGTEAFFGQGTRLTVV.

In DNA, the CDR3 is TGTGCCAGCAGGGACGATCCGGGACACAATGGCTACACCTTC. The encoded protein is CASRDDPGHNGYTF. The V and J genes are TRBV2 and TRBJ1-2, with D perhaps matching TRBD1 (6 bases). CDR1 and CDR2 (germline): SNHLY, FYNNEI. V dropped 6 bases and J dropped 6 bases, with 17 bases sitting between them. This CDR3 has 14 amino acids.

The rearrangement joins TRBV6-1 to TRBJ2-5; TRBD2 matches 7 bases. CDR1 and CDR2 from the germline V gene are MNHNS and SASEGT. This CDR3 spans 17 amino acids. After removal of 0 bases from V and 0 bases from J, the junction contained 7 bases not matched to a gene. The CDR3 loop is CASSEAGGLGYQETQYF. The DNA of the CDR3 is TGTGCCAGCAGTGAAGCAGGTGGACTAGGGTACCAAGAGACCCAGTACTTC.

V and J are TRBV19 and TRBJ2-3; 9 bases map to TRBD2. V trimming: 7 bases; J trimming: 4 bases; junction bases outside the gene matches: 12. CDR3 size: 16 residues. Germline V gene data show CDR1 as LNHDA and CDR2 as SQIVND (reference sequence). Written as DNA, the CDR3 is TGTGCCAGTACCCCGGTGGGCGGGGGGGCGGCAGATACGCAGTATTTT. Translating gives CASTPVGGGAADTQYF.

The chain combines TRBV13 with TRBJ1-6, with no clear D. Germline lookup yields CDR1 PRHDT and CDR2 FYEKMQ (reference sequence). With 6 bases removed from V and 7 bases from J, the gap between germline ends came to 13 bases. This CDR3 has 14 residues. CDR3: CASSFSTANSPLHF. The CDR3 DNA is TGTGCCAGCAGTTTTAGCACAGCAAATTCACCCCTCCACTTT.

This rearrangement joins TRBV2 to TRBJ2-1; perhaps D is TRBD1 or TRBD2 (5 bases each). V lost 8 bases and J lost 0, with 11 bases in between. This CDR3 contains 14 residues. Looked up from germline, CDR1 is SNHLY and CDR2 is FYNNEI. This chain's CDR3 is CASVRGSSYNEQFF. In DNA form, the CDR3 reads TGTGCCAGCGTGAGGGGTAGCTCCTACAATGAGCAGTTCTTC.

The rearrangement links TRBV11-2 to TRBJ1-2, with D possibly matching TRBD1 (5 bases). V shed 8 bases and J shed 2 bases, with 15 bases lying between them. Germline V CDR1 and CDR2: SGHAT, FQNNGV. This CDR3 region has 14 residues. As DNA, the CDR3 is TGTGCCAGCCGACAGTCAATCCTGAACTATGGCTACACCTTC. Protein: CASRQSILNYGYTF.

The chain has TRBV10-3 and TRBJ1-1, with TRBD1 matching over 11 bases. The V gene end was trimmed by 3 bases and the J gene end by 6 bases; junction bases not matched to a gene: 6. The germline CDR1 and CDR2 sequences are ENHRY and SYGVKD. CDR3 length: 15 residues. The CDR3 region has the DNA TGTGCCATCAGTGATCACCGGACAGGGGGCCCTGAAGCTTTCTTT. Translation: CAISDHRTGGPEAFF.

In DNA, the CDR3 is TGCGCCAGCAGCTTGTTGCCGAAACCGAACACCGGGGAGCTGTTTTTT. Translated: CASSLLPKPNTGELFF. The rearrangement joins TRBV5-1 to TRBJ2-2; D remains ambiguous. Per germline, CDR1 SGHRS and CDR2 YFSETQ. Between the trimmed V and J ends, which lost 1 base and 0 bases, there was a span of 10 bases. This CDR3 contains 16 residues.

The genes are TRBV5-8 and TRBJ1-1; D uncertain. CDR3 length: 15 amino acids. V lost 3 bases, J lost 4 bases, and 16 bases lay in between. The germline V gene encodes CDR1 SGHTS and CDR2 YDEGEE. CDR3 residues: CASSSQYTWGTEAFF. Written as DNA, the CDR3 is TGTGCCAGCAGCTCGCAATATACTTGGGGCACTGAAGCTTTCTTT.

This clone was found once. This chain uses TRBV19 with TRBJ1-1; 9 bases align to TRBD1. The germline V gene encodes CDR1 LNHDA and CDR2 SQIVND (reference sequence). J was trimmed by 4 bases and V by 7 bases; bases with no gene match: 7. The CDR3 is 14 residues long. The CDR3 protein is CASTGTGSSTEAFF. DNA of the CDR3: TGTGCCAGTACCGGGACAGGGAGTAGCACTGAAGCTTTCTTT.

The genes are TRBV30 and TRBJ1-4; perhaps TRBD1 as D (5 bases). There are 13 residues in the CDR3. Trimming cost V 8 bases and J 5 bases, with 15 bases left between them. Germline values: CDR1 GTSNPN, CDR2 SVGIG (reference sequence). CDR3 sequence reads: CATRDGSNEKLFF. CDR3 coding DNA: TGTGCCACACGGGACGGATCGAATGAAAAACTGTTTTTT.